The 26 T cell receptor beta chains presented below share a single source sample, sequenced in a study of cytomegalovirus exposure and HLA in healthy donors (dated 2017 in TCRdb). The library relied on the immunoSEQ multiplex PCR assay. For the multiplex PCR, a mixture combining 60 forward primers for TCR Vbeta segments and 13 reverse primers for TCR Jbeta segments was used. Imported from immuneACCESS, the table was reduced by TCRdb to in-frame sequences with V and J called. These copies leave out some clones; in studies compared against another copy, an unresolved V gene accounts for under half, and the cause of the remainder is not known. This specimen's table enumerates around 70,000 clones. The top ten hold roughly 5.2% of the sample. The specimen was PBMCs. The receptors originated from a woman aged 40 to 50 in good health and CMV-seropositive.

CDR3 loop: CSVESWSTENTGELFF. The CDR3, as DNA: TGCAGCGTTGAAAGTTGGTCGACAGAAAACACCGGGGAGCTGTTTTTT. This chain joins TRBV29-1 and TRBJ2-2; the D gene is possibly TRBD1 (5 bases). Per the germline V gene, CDR1 is SQVTM and CDR2 is ANQGSEA. V gave up 2 bases and J gave up 2 bases, with 15 bases separating them. The length of the CDR3 is 16 residues.

J is TRBJ2-7 and V is TRBV6-1; the match to TRBD2 covers 9 bases. The CDR3 spans 15 residues. V gave up 2 bases and J gave up 3 bases; unmatched junction bases: 5. Per germline, CDR1 MNHNS and CDR2 SASEGT. CDR3 residues: CASSESPSGVYEQYF. The DNA for the CDR3 is TGTGCCAGCAGTGAAAGTCCTAGCGGGGTCTACGAGCAGTACTTC.

The chain links TRBV5-4 to TRBJ2-2; 9 bases are a match to TRBD2. The CDR3 spans 19 residues. V gave up 4 bases and J gave up 6 bases; unmatched junction bases: 19. CDR1 and CDR2 from the germline V gene are SGHNT and YYREEE (reference sequence). This CDR3 is CASSPPKTSGLSRSGELFF. The CDR3 region has the DNA TGTGCCAGCAGCCCACCTAAGACTAGCGGTCTAAGCAGGTCCGGGGAGCTGTTTTTT. Full variable domain (missing parts from reference TRBV5-4 and TRBJ2-2): ETGVTQSPTHLIKTRGQQVTLRCSSQSGHNTVSWYQQALGQGPQFIFQYYREEENGRGNFPPRFSGLQFPNYSSELNVNALELDDSALYLCASSPPKTSGLSRSGELFFGEGSRLTVL.

V and J are TRBV15 and TRBJ1-2, with D possibly TRBD1 on 6 matching bases. V lost 5 bases and J 1 base, leaving 11 bases between the germline ends. Germline CDR1 LNHNV, CDR2 YYDKDF (reference sequence). The CDR3 has 14 residues. In DNA form, the CDR3 reads TGTGCCACCAGCGGACAGCTGGGTAACTATGGCTACACCTTC. Its translation: CATSGQLGNYGYTF.

The chain combines TRBV5-4 with TRBJ1-1; unclear D gene. Germline V gives CDR1 SGHNT, CDR2 YYREEE (reference sequence). V shed 1 base and J shed 0 bases, with 10 bases lying between them. The CDR3 contains 15 residues. CDR3 in DNA: TGTGCCAGCAGCTTGAGAGAGACACTGAACACTGAAGCTTTCTTT. It translates to CASSLRETLNTEAFF. The entire variable domain, with the rest obtained from reference TRBV5-4 and TRBJ1-1, is as follows: ETGVTQSPTHLIKTRGQQVTLRCSSQSGHNTVSWYQQALGQGPQFIFQYYREEENGRGNFPPRFSGLQFPNYSSELNVNALELDDSALYLCASSLRETLNTEAFFGQGTRLTVV.

CDR3 DNA: TGTGCCAGCAGCCCCCGGAACAGGGTAAATTCACCCCTCCACTTT. The encoded protein is CASSPRNRVNSPLHF. V gene TRBV7-2 combines with J gene TRBJ1-6; the D gene is possibly TRBD1 (6 bases). CDR3 length: 15 amino acids. The V gene lost 5 bases and the J gene lost 7 bases, with 15 bases spanning the gap. The germline V gene has CDR1 SGHTA and CDR2 FQGNSA. Looking up the rest from reference TRBV7-2 and TRBJ1-6 gives the full variable domain: GAGVSQSPSNKVTEKGKDVELRCDPISGHTALYWYRQSLGQGLEFLIYFQGNSAPDKSGLPSDRFSAERTGGSVSTLTIQRTQQEDSAVYLCASSPRNRVNSPLHFGNGTRLTVT.

This chain links TRBV4-1 with TRBJ2-2; 8 positions match TRBD2. This CDR3 spans 16 amino acids. V lost 1 base and J lost 5; bases outside the gene matches: 6. Germline V gene lookup returns CDR1 MGHRA and CDR2 YSYEKL. The CDR3: CASSQVYGRGTGELFF. Written as DNA, the CDR3 is TGCGCCAGCAGCCAAGTCTACGGGAGGGGTACCGGGGAGCTGTTTTTT.

The rearrangement links TRBV28 to TRBJ2-7; TRBD2 matches at 10 bases. The CDR3 has 14 amino acids. The V gene's germline CDR1 is MDHEN and CDR2 SYDVKM. V trimming: 5 bases; J trimming: 4 bases; junction bases outside the gene matches: 5. CDR3 DNA: TGTGCCAGCAGTCTGCTAGCGGGGGCGTACGAGCAGTACTTC. It codes for CASSLLAGAYEQYF.

The V gene is TRBV27, the J gene TRBJ2-7, with TRBD2 matching 11 bases. The length of the CDR3 is 16 residues. Germline CDR1 MNHEY, CDR2 SMNVEV (reference sequence). After removal of 3 bases from V and 3 bases from J, the junction contained 7 bases not matched to a gene. CDR3 DNA: TGTGCCAGCAGTTTGGAAGGGACTAGCGGAATCTACGAGCAGTACTTC. Translated, it gives CASSLEGTSGIYEQYF.

The chain links TRBV19 to TRBJ2-1; 9 bases agree with TRBD2. After removal of 1 base from V and 6 bases from J, the junction contained 4 bases not matched to a gene. The CDR3 has 15 residues. Germline CDR1 LNHDA, CDR2 SQIVND (reference sequence). The CDR3 loop is CASSIGGGRANEQFF. DNA of the CDR3: TGTGCCAGTAGTATAGGGGGCGGGAGGGCCAATGAGCAGTTCTTC.

The chain combines TRBV7-3 with TRBJ2-1, with 10 positions matching TRBD2. The germline V gene has CDR1 SGHTA and CDR2 FQGTGA. CDR3 length: 16 residues. V dropped 5 bases and J dropped 5; count of bases not matched to a gene: 9. The CDR3 coding sequence is TGTGCCAGCAGCCCATTAGCGGGGGGCGGTAACAATGAGCAGTTCTTC. It yields the protein CASSPLAGGGNNEQFF.

The chain joins TRBV11-2 to TRBJ2-3; 11 nucleotides agree with TRBD2. After removal of 5 bases from V and 5 bases from J, the junction contained 12 bases not matched to a gene. The germline gives CDR1 SGHAT, CDR2 FQNNGV. CDR3 size: 17 residues. CDR3 residues: CASSRYLAGGREDTQYF. DNA for the CDR3: TGTGCCAGCAGCCGCTATTTAGCGGGGGGGCGCGAAGATACGCAGTATTTT.

The V gene is TRBV18, the J gene TRBJ2-7; 13 positions match TRBD2. With 3 bases clipped from V and 6 bases from J, the junction kept 5 bases outside the gene matches. CDR3 size: 15 residues. From germline, CDR1 is KGHSH and CDR2 LQKENI. In DNA, the CDR3 is TGTGCCAGCTCACCGGGGACTAGCGGGATTGGCGAGCAGTACTTC. Translation: CASSPGTSGIGEQYF.

This chain connects TRBV27 to TRBJ2-3; no firm D call. Trimming took off 3 bases at V and 4 bases at J, with 5 bases between the two ends. CDR1 MNHEY and CDR2 SMNVEV come from the germline V gene (reference sequence). The CDR3 consists of 12 residues. The CDR3 region is CASSFLADTQYF. The CDR3 nucleotides are TGTGCCAGCAGTTTTCTCGCAGATACGCAGTATTTT.

The chain is built from TRBV6-1 and TRBJ1-1, with 8 bases aligning to TRBD1. CDR1 and CDR2 (germline): MNHNS, SASEGT. The CDR3 length is 13 residues. V shed 6 bases, J shed 4 bases, and the junction held 4 bases outside the gene matches. This chain's CDR3 is CASSQGASTEAFF. DNA for the CDR3: TGTGCCAGCAGCCAGGGGGCAAGCACTGAAGCTTTCTTT.

J is TRBJ1-4 and V is TRBV19; the D gene is possibly TRBD1 (5 bases). The V end lost 4 bases, the J end lost 5 bases, and 11 bases lay between the germline ends. CDR3 length: 14 residues. In germline, CDR1 is LNHDA, CDR2 SQIVND (reference sequence). CDR3 DNA: TGTGCCAGTAGTAGGGGCAGCGGGAATGAAAAACTGTTTTTT. As protein: CASSRGSGNEKLFF.

V usage is TRBV2 and J usage is TRBJ1-5, with TRBD1 identical over 12 bases. J gave up 6 bases and V 6 bases, and 6 bases lay outside the gene matches. The CDR3 has 15 amino acids. Germline assignment: CDR1 SNHLY and CDR2 FYNNEI. CDR3 residues: CASRGTGGAVQPQHF. The CDR3 nucleotides read TGTGCCAGCAGGGGGACAGGGGGCGCGGTTCAGCCCCAGCATTTT. Using reference TRBV2 and TRBJ1-5 for the parts outside the CDR3, the full variable domain is EPEVTQTPSHQVTQMGQEVILRCVPISNHLYFYWYRQILGQKVEFLVSFYNNEISEKSEIFDDQFSVERPDGSNFTLKIRSTKLEDSAMYFCASRGTGGAVQPQHFGDGTRLSIL.

The V call is TRBV5-5, the J call TRBJ1-5; the D is unclear. CDR1 and CDR2 from the germline V gene are SGHKS and YYEKEE (reference sequence). The CDR3 runs 13 residues. Trimming removed 0 bases from V and 6 bases from J, with 7 bases in between. The CDR3: CASSLGASQPQHF. CDR3 coding DNA: TGTGCCAGCAGCTTGGGGGCCAGTCAGCCCCAGCATTTT.

This rearrangement joins TRBV6-5 to TRBJ1-2; 7 bases are a match to TRBD1. Germline CDR1 MNHEY, CDR2 SVGAGI. The CDR3 runs 15 residues. J was trimmed by 4 bases and V by 5 bases; bases with no gene match: 10. CDR3 sequence reads: CASSKDRDSLYGYTF. In nucleotides, the CDR3 is TGTGCCAGCAGTAAAGACCGGGACAGCCTCTATGGCTACACCTTC.

The chain carries TRBV1 and TRBJ1-6; the table's D call, TRBD1, was not checked against the DNA. TRBV1 is flagged as a pseudogene. This CDR3 contains 15 residues. The CDR3 sequence: CTSSRLTGPNSPLHF. For the CDR3, the DNA is TGCACCAGCAGCCGTTTAACAGGCCCTAATTCACCCCTCCACTTT.

This sequence joins TRBV14 and TRBJ2-1; TRBD2 agrees at 9 bases. The CDR3 length is 18 residues. Germline CDR1 reads SGHDN; CDR2 reads FVKESK. J gave up 4 bases and V 0 bases, and 10 bases lay outside the gene matches. The CDR3 region is CASSQDILAGGMYNEQFF. Written as DNA, the CDR3 is TGTGCCAGCAGCCAAGATATATTGGCGGGGGGGATGTACAATGAGCAGTTCTTC. The variable domain in full, with the rest retrieved from reference TRBV14 and TRBJ2-1, is EAGVTQFPSHSVIEKGQTVTLRCDPISGHDNLYWYRRVMGKEIKFLLHFVKESKQDESGMPNNRFLAERTGGTYSTLKVQPAELEDSGVYFCASSQDILAGGMYNEQFFGPGTRLTVL.

This sequence joins TRBV19 and TRBJ1-3, with 8 bases aligning to TRBD1. CDR3 length: 15 residues. V gave up 5 bases and J gave up 3 bases; unmatched junction bases: 6. Germline V lookup: CDR1 LNHDA, CDR2 SQIVND (reference sequence). The CDR3 reads CASSQQGGSGNTIYF. In DNA, the CDR3 is TGTGCCAGTAGTCAACAGGGGGGAAGTGGAAACACCATATATTTT.

Regarding this clone: Other DNA sequences in the sample encode the same CDR3. The chain carries TRBV6-6 and TRBJ1-1; 8 bases are shared with TRBD1. CDR3 size: 14 residues. J was trimmed by 0 bases and V by 11 bases; bases with no gene match: 8. CDR1 is MNHNY and CDR2 is SVGAGI in the germline V gene (reference sequence). The CDR3 DNA reads TGTGCCTCCGGGACAGGCGATATGAACACTGAAGCTTTCTTT. Encoded protein: CASGTGDMNTEAFF.

This chain uses TRBV30 with TRBJ2-1, with a possible D match to TRBD2 (5 bases). CDR1 is GTSNPN, CDR2 SVGIG, per germline (reference sequence). V lost 2 bases, J lost 16 bases, and 18 bases lay in between. The CDR3 extends over 12 amino acids. The CDR3 region has the DNA TGTGCCTGGAGTACGGACTGGGGTCGGGGTTTCTTC. Translation gives CAWSTDWGRGFF.

This rearrangement joins TRBV6-1 to TRBJ2-1, with D hard to call. The V and J ends lost 4 bases and 10 bases respectively, with 8 bases between them. The germline V gene encodes CDR1 MNHNS and CDR2 SASEGT. This CDR3 comprises 11 residues. The CDR3 sequence: CASSAVREQFF. The CDR3 DNA follows: TGTGCCAGCAGTGCCGTGCGCGAGCAGTTCTTC.

The chain has TRBV7-9 and TRBJ2-4, with D maybe TRBD2 (6 bases). The CDR3 runs 15 residues. V lost 1 base, J lost 3 bases, and 10 bases lay in between. CDR1 and CDR2 from the germline V gene are SEHNR and FQNEAQ (reference sequence). CDR3 bases: TGTGCCAGCAGCTTAGGTGAAGCGGGCAAAAACATTCAGTACTTC. It is translated as CASSLGEAGKNIQYF.